The rows below give T cell receptor beta chains drawn from one sample of a study of blood T cell repertoires in COVID-19. TCRdb's copy holds only in-frame clones and misses some; the assay was immunoSEQ multiplex PCR. The sample has roughly 150,000 clones; more than 80% are singletons. The specimen was PBMCs or T cells enriched from blood (not recorded which). These receptor sequences come from a woman between 18 and 29 years old who had been exposed to COVID-19. CDR3s include the opening cysteine and the closing phenylalanine or tryptophan. The order of the fields is J gene, V gene, CDR3 length, clone size, D gene, CDR3 DNA, CDR3 protein. A D gene is named only where the DNA matches it firmly. A row's size may be missing; if present it is once, few, many or a size class.

J: TRBJ1-5
V: TRBV2
length: 13
size: NA
D: TRBD1
DNA: TGTGCCACTAGACAGGGAAGGAATCAGCCCCAGCATTTT
CDR3: CATRQGRNQPQHF

J: TRBJ1-3
V: TRBV10-3
length: 15
size: few
D: NA
DNA: TGTGCCATCAGTCGGACAGCAGACTCTGGAAACACCATATATTTT
CDR3: CAISRTADSGNTIYF

J: TRBJ2-7
V: TRBV6-1
length: 18
size: NA
D: TRBD1
DNA: TGTGCCAGCAGTGAACGGGCTGGGACAGGGGCCGGGGGCTACGAGCAGTACTTC
CDR3: CASSERAGTGAGGYEQYF

J: TRBJ1-5
V: TRBV4-3
length: 16
size: NA
D: NA
DNA: TGCGCCAGCAGCCAAGAGTCGAATGGGGGGGGTCAGCCCCAGCATTTT
CDR3: CASSQESNGGGQPQHF

J: TRBJ2-1
V: TRBV5-1
length: 16
size: NA
D: NA
DNA: TGCGCCAGTCAGCAATCAGGGCGACCAGCCTACAATGAGCAGTTCTTC
CDR3: CASQQSGRPAYNEQFF

J: TRBJ1-2
V: TRBV24-1
length: 14
size: NA
D: NA
DNA: TGTGCCACCAGTGATTTATGGCAGTCCTATGGCTACACCTTC
CDR3: CATSDLWQSYGYTF

J: TRBJ2-5
V: TRBV4-1
length: 17
size: NA
D: TRBD2
DNA: TGCGCCAGCAGCCAAGAGGGGTTCAAGCGGGAGAAAGAGACCCAGTACTTC
CDR3: CASSQEGFKREKETQYF

J: TRBJ2-2
V: TRBV28
length: 15
size: NA
D: TRBD1
DNA: TGTGCCAGCACCACGACAGGGGCGGGCACCGGGGAGCTGTTTTTT
CDR3: CASTTTGAGTGELFF

J: TRBJ1-1
V: TRBV5-1
length: 12
size: NA
D: NA
DNA: TGCGCCAGCAGCTTGAACGGGGGAGGAGCTTTCTTT
CDR3: CASSLNGGGAFF

J: TRBJ1-4
V: TRBV11-2
length: 14
size: NA
D: NA
DNA: TGTGCCAGCAGCTCGCAGGGGCTCAATGAAAAACTGTTTTTT
CDR3: CASSSQGLNEKLFF

J: TRBJ2-1
V: TRBV18
length: 20
size: NA
D: TRBD2
DNA: TGTGCCAGCTCACCACGGGCGACTAGCGGAAGGAGATACTCCTACAATGAGCAGTTCTTC
CDR3: CASSPRATSGRRYSYNEQFF

J: TRBJ2-7
V: TRBV20-1
length: 11
size: many
D: NA
DNA: TGCAGTGCTAGTAAGCGTCGAGAGCAGTACTTC
CDR3: CSASKRREQYF

J: TRBJ1-1
V: TRBV3-1/TRBV3-2
length: 17
size: NA
D: TRBD1
DNA: TGTGCCAGCAGCCAAGCCCGGGCGCAGGGGGGTAACACTGAAGCTTTCTTT
CDR3: CASSQARAQGGNTEAFF

J: TRBJ1-5
V: TRBV28
length: 15
size: once
D: TRBD1
DNA: TGTGCCAGCAGTCTGACAGGGGCGCGCAATCAGCCCCAGCATTTT
CDR3: CASSLTGARNQPQHF

J: TRBJ2-2
V: TRBV2
length: 13
size: once
D: NA
DNA: TGTGCCAGCAGTGAAAGCAACACCGGGGAGCTGTTTTTT
CDR3: CASSESNTGELFF

J: TRBJ2-7
V: TRBV7-2
length: 14
size: once
D: NA
DNA: TGTGCCAGCAGCTTAGGGCTAGCGCTCAACGAGCAGTACTTC
CDR3: CASSLGLALNEQYF

J: TRBJ1-6
V: TRBV28
length: 12
size: NA
D: NA
DNA: TGTGCCAGCAGCCTCTATAATTCACCCCTCCACTTT
CDR3: CASSLYNSPLHF

J: TRBJ1-1
V: TRBV7-3
length: 17
size: NA
D: NA
DNA: TGTGCCAGCAGCCTGCTTCGGGCAGGGTGGATGAACACTGAAGCTTTCTTT
CDR3: CASSLLRAGWMNTEAFF

J: TRBJ2-1
V: TRBV5-5
length: 16
size: NA
D: TRBD2
DNA: TGTGCCAGCAGCTTGGAGATAGCGGGAGAATTTAATGAGCAGTTCTTC
CDR3: CASSLEIAGEFNEQFF

J: TRBJ2-1
V: TRBV10-2
length: 16
size: NA
D: NA
DNA: TGCGCCAGCAGTGAGTCGCTGCCCCTGATAGTCAATGAGCAGTTCTTC
CDR3: CASSESLPLIVNEQFF

J: TRBJ2-5
V: TRBV5-8
length: 14
size: NA
D: TRBD2
DNA: TGTGCCAGCACAACGGGGCGGGAGCAAGAGACCCAGTACTTC
CDR3: CASTTGREQETQYF

J: TRBJ1-1
V: TRBV9
length: 13
size: NA
D: NA
DNA: TGTGCCAGCAGCGCAACGGGATTGGATGAAGCTTTCTTT
CDR3: CASSATGLDEAFF

J: TRBJ1-1
V: TRBV12-5
length: 10
size: NA
D: NA
DNA: TGTGCTAGTGGTTTTGAGAGAGCTTTCTTT
CDR3: CASGFERAFF

J: TRBJ1-1
V: TRBV7-6
length: 16
size: NA
D: NA
DNA: TGTGCCAGCAGCCCTCGCGCCCCTACAGTGAACACTGAAGCTTTCTTT
CDR3: CASSPRAPTVNTEAFF

J: TRBJ1-1
V: TRBV5-4
length: 14
size: once
D: TRBD1
DNA: TGTGCCAGCAGTTGGGACAGGGGGCAAACTGAAGCTTTCTTT
CDR3: CASSWDRGQTEAFF

J: TRBJ2-2
V: TRBV11-2
length: 15
size: NA
D: TRBD1
DNA: TGTGCCAGCAGCGCCGACAGGGTGAACACCGGGGAGCTGTTTTTT
CDR3: CASSADRVNTGELFF

J: TRBJ2-1
V: TRBV28
length: 14
size: NA
D: NA
DNA: TGTGCCAGCGAGCACCAGGGTTCCTACAATGAGCAGTTCTTC
CDR3: CASEHQGSYNEQFF

J: TRBJ2-3
V: TRBV10-2
length: 16
size: NA
D: TRBD1
DNA: TGCGCCAGCAGTGAGAGCGGCAGGGGGATGGCAGATACGCAGTATTTT
CDR3: CASSESGRGMADTQYF

J: TRBJ2-1
V: TRBV5-4
length: 17
size: NA
D: TRBD2
DNA: TGTGCCAGCAGCTCCGGGACTAGCGGGAGGGCGAACTATGAGCAGTTCTTC
CDR3: CASSSGTSGRANYEQFF

J: TRBJ1-5
V: TRBV19
length: 16
size: NA
D: TRBD1
DNA: TGTGCCAGTAGTATTCTCCGGACAGGGCTCAATCAGCCCCAGCATTTT
CDR3: CASSILRTGLNQPQHF

J: TRBJ2-3
V: TRBV29-1
length: 15
size: NA
D: NA
DNA: TGCAGCGCTGTGGACTACAATGGGGGCACAGATACGCAGTATTTT
CDR3: CSAVDYNGGTDTQYF

J: TRBJ2-4
V: TRBV28
length: 17
size: once
D: TRBD2
DNA: TGTGCCAGCAGTGCTCGACTAGCGGGAGGGCCATGGAACATTCAGTACTTC
CDR3: CASSARLAGGPWNIQYF

J: TRBJ1-2
V: TRBV11-1
length: 12
size: NA
D: NA
DNA: TGTGCCAGCAGCCGTGAGAACTATGGCTACACCTTC
CDR3: CASSRENYGYTF

J: TRBJ1-3
V: TRBV14
length: 13
size: NA
D: NA
DNA: TGTGCCAGCAGCATCCTTGGCGGAAACACCATATATTTT
CDR3: CASSILGGNTIYF

J: TRBJ2-3
V: TRBV3-1/TRBV3-2
length: 16
size: NA
D: TRBD2
DNA: TGTGCCAGCAGCCAAGGTCCGACTAGCGCAGGAGATACGCAGTATTTT
CDR3: CASSQGPTSAGDTQYF

J: TRBJ2-1
V: TRBV5-8
length: 16
size: NA
D: TRBD1
DNA: TGTGCCAGCAGCTCAAGGACAGGGGTCTCCTACAATGAGCAGTTCTTC
CDR3: CASSSRTGVSYNEQFF

J: TRBJ2-1
V: TRBV24-1
length: 14
size: NA
D: TRBD2
DNA: TGTGCCACCGCACCCGGGACTAGCGCCCATGAGCAGTTCTTC
CDR3: CATAPGTSAHEQFF

J: TRBJ1-5
V: TRBV28
length: 16
size: once
D: TRBD1
DNA: TGTGCCAGCAGTTTAGGGTTAACAGGGGGTTATCAGCCCCAGCATTTT
CDR3: CASSLGLTGGYQPQHF

J: TRBJ2-5
V: TRBV4-1
length: 15
size: once
D: NA
DNA: TGCGCCAGCAGCCAAGAGGGGAAGCCAGGGGAGACCCAGTACTTC
CDR3: CASSQEGKPGETQYF

J: TRBJ1-1
V: TRBV12-3/TRBV12-4
length: 13
size: many
D: NA
DNA: TGTGCCAGCAGTCTCACAAGGAACACTGAAGCTTTCTTT
CDR3: CASSLTRNTEAFF